This passage covers 13 T cell receptor beta chains from one sample sequenced in a study of blood T cells in healthy people across ages. Together with a sample-barcoded 5' primer, a J-beta primer mix was included in a second PCR lasting about 7 to 11 cycles. One entry per CDR3 protein results from TCRdb running MiXCR on the 5' RACE reads. The sample lists around 800,000 distinct CDR3 sequences; roughly 50% were seen once. Sequencing used blood. These receptors came from a man older than 75 in good health.

The chain combines TRBV7-9 with TRBJ1-5; D possibly corresponds to TRBD1 (6 bases). V was trimmed by 5 bases and J by 3 bases, leaving 14 bases between them. CDR1 and CDR2 from the germline V gene are SEHNR and FQNEAQ (reference sequence). The CDR3 is 15 residues long. CDR3 DNA: TGTGCCAGCAGCGGACAACAGGGATCCAATCAGCCCCAGCATTTT. Protein: CASSGQQGSNQPQHF.

The J gene is TRBJ2-5, the V gene TRBV9, with D unclear. The CDR3 runs to 15 residues. Trimming stripped 7 bases from V and 2 bases from J, with 18 bases between. CDR1 is SGDLS and CDR2 is YYNGEE in the germline V gene. CDR3 coding DNA: TGTGCCAGCCCGACCCACCAAGGTCCTCAAGAGACCCAGTACTTC. It translates to CASPTHQGPQETQYF.

V is TRBV12-3 or TRBV12-4 and J is TRBJ2-6, with a tentative D call TRBD1 (6 bases). V lost 2 bases and J lost 4, with 15 bases in between. This CDR3 region has 17 residues. The CDR3 loop is CASSLQIGGVGANVLTF. The CDR3 DNA is TGTGCCAGCAGTTTACAAATAGGGGGTGTCGGGGCCAACGTCCTGACTTTC.

V usage is TRBV5-1 and J usage is TRBJ2-1; 8 bases are a match to TRBD2. The assigned J gene may be wrong: the sequence end matches TRBJ2-7 better. The CDR3 has 15 amino acids. Germline V lookup: CDR1 SGHRS, CDR2 YFSETQ. The CDR3 coding sequence is TGCGCCAGCAGCTTGGCCAGCGGGAGCCACAATGAGCAGTACTTC. It specifies CASSLASGSHNEQYF.

This chain connects TRBV27 to TRBJ2-3; perhaps TRBD1 as D (6 bases). Trimming took off 6 bases at V and 2 bases at J, with 18 bases between the two ends. The germline V gene has CDR1 MNHEY and CDR2 SMNVEV (reference sequence). The CDR3 consists of 16 residues. In DNA form, the CDR3 reads TGTGCCAGCAGCTTTGGCTTGGGGGCCCTCACAGATACGCAGTATTTT. Amino acid sequence: CASSFGLGALTDTQYF.

The chain recombines TRBV20-1 with TRBJ1-2; TRBD1 matches 7 bases. With 6 bases clipped from V and 3 bases from J, the junction kept 7 bases outside the gene matches. From germline, CDR1 is DFQATT and CDR2 SNEGSKA (reference sequence). This CDR3 is built from 13 residues. The CDR3 sequence is CSAKTTGDYGYTF. The CDR3 DNA is TGCAGTGCCAAAACAACAGGGGACTATGGCTACACCTTC.

This clonotype was observed a few times. J is TRBJ2-6 and V is TRBV11-1; the D is unclear. Deletions cut 0 bases from V and 4 bases from J, with 7 bases between. There are 15 residues in the CDR3. In germline, CDR1 is SGHAT, CDR2 FQDESV (reference sequence). The CDR3 spells CASSLAGYGANVLTF. As DNA, the CDR3 is TGTGCCAGCAGCTTAGCTGGGTACGGGGCCAACGTCCTGACTTTC.

This clonotype has only a few counts. The V call is TRBV15, the J call TRBJ2-1; D is unclear. CDR1 is LNHNV and CDR2 is YYDKDF in the germline V gene (reference sequence). This CDR3 has 13 amino acids. The germline V and J ends were trimmed by 4 bases and 7 bases, with 11 bases remaining between them. The CDR3 loop is CATSTRVSNEQFF. The CDR3 nucleotides are TGTGCCACCAGCACTAGGGTTTCAAATGAGCAGTTCTTC.

To note about this clonotype: This could be a read error, since a much larger clone is one nucleotide away. This chain connects TRBV6-2 or TRBV6-3 to TRBJ2-3; tentatively, D is TRBD2 (6 bases). There are 14 residues in the CDR3. CDR1 is MNHEY, CDR2 SVGEGT, per germline. V lost 8 bases and J 2 bases, leaving 14 bases between the germline ends. DNA for the CDR3: TGTGCCAGCGGACGGGACTTCAACACAGATACGCAGTATTTT. It is translated as CASGRDFNTDTQYF.

The rearrangement uses TRBV20-1 and TRBJ2-5, with D possibly TRBD1 on 6 matching bases. There are 15 residues in the CDR3. Germline V gives CDR1 DFQATT, CDR2 SNEGSKA (reference sequence). V shed 1 base and J shed 5 bases, with 17 bases lying between them. The CDR3 is CSARAKPQGWETQYF. CDR3 in DNA: TGCAGTGCTAGAGCCAAACCGCAGGGGTGGGAGACCCAGTACTTC.

The chain links TRBV7-9 to TRBJ2-1; 11 nucleotides line up with TRBD2. The CDR3 has 14 residues. V was clipped by 7 bases and J by 7 bases; unmatched bases: 6. CDR1 and CDR2 (germline): SEHNR, FQNEAQ (reference sequence). This CDR3 is CASKVAGGMNEQFF. The CDR3 region has the DNA TGTGCCAGCAAGGTAGCGGGAGGGATGAATGAGCAGTTCTTC.

This clonotype has just a few counts. V and J are TRBV5-1 and TRBJ2-1, with TRBD2 identical over 9 bases. Losses at the gene ends were 4 bases for V and 7 bases for J; bases not matched to a gene: 12. The CDR3 runs to 16 residues. Germline V gives CDR1 SGHRS, CDR2 YFSETQ. The CDR3 bases are TGCGCCAGCAGCACCTATCTAGCGGGACTGGAGAATGAGCAGTTCTTC. It yields the protein CASSTYLAGLENEQFF.

V is TRBV5-6 and J is TRBJ2-7; perhaps TRBD2 as D (5 bases). Trimming shortened V by 0 bases and J by 9 bases, and 16 bases separated the two germline ends. CDR3 length equals 14 residues. From germline, CDR1 is SGHDT and CDR2 YYEEEE. This chain's CDR3 is CASSLEGAPWAQYF. The CDR3 DNA sequence: TGTGCCAGCAGCTTGGAGGGAGCGCCATGGGCGCAGTACTTC.